The 31 T cell receptor beta chains below all came from one sample that was sequenced in a study of Graves' ophthalmopathy and Graves' hyperthyroidism listed by TCRdb under 2018. Sequencing took place on an Illumina HiSeq 2000. For repertoire sequencing, the TCR beta CDR3 regions were amplified from RNA transcripts. HTBI primers and the Qiagen OneStep RT-PCR kit were used in a first-round RT-PCR, which was followed by a second-round multiplex PCR, size selection and purification. The public sequencing data were trimmed at Q25 with fastp and processed into clonotypes with MiXCR by TCRdb, which kept only in-frame beta chains. Merged by CDR3 protein, the rows form single entries marked with the most common genes and DNA. In this sample the table shows 450,000 to 600,000 distinct CDR3 sequences, 35% to 40% of which occur a single time. Over 3.5% of the sample is taken by the ten largest. Material for sequencing was peripheral blood or thyroid tissue (not recorded which). The receptors derive from an adult man with Graves' hyperthyroidism.

The chain links TRBV6-5 to TRBJ2-7, with 10 bases aligning to TRBD1. The CDR3 is 15 residues long. Germline V gene data show CDR1 as MNHEY and CDR2 as SVGAGI. Unmatched junction bases numbered 5, after V lost 6 bases and J lost 0 bases. The CDR3 sequence is CASRIRDRGSYEQYF. The CDR3 bases are TGTGCCAGCAGAATCCGGGACAGGGGCTCCTACGAGCAGTACTTC.

This sequence joins TRBV2 and TRBJ1-4; D may be TRBD1 (6 bases). The V gene lost 1 base and the J gene lost 9 bases, with 18 bases spanning the gap. This CDR3 region has 16 residues. Germline V gives CDR1 SNHLY, CDR2 FYNNEI. The CDR3 bases are TGTGCCAGCAGTGAAGACAGAAGGGGGGGGGGGAAAAAACTGTTTTTT. It codes for CASSEDRRGGGKKLFF.

This clonotype came up many times. The chain has TRBV20-1 and TRBJ2-7, with TRBD2 as a possible D gene (5 bases). Germline-derived CDR1 and CDR2 are DFQATT and SNEGSKA (reference sequence). The CDR3 has 13 amino acids. V was clipped by 5 bases and J by 0 bases, with 11 bases between them. CDR3 nucleotides: TGCAGTGCTCCCCGGGAACGCTCCTACGAGCAGTACTTC. This encodes CSAPRERSYEQYF.

This clonotype was detected many times. The rearrangement joins TRBV7-3 to TRBJ2-7, with D perhaps TRBD2 (5 bases). This CDR3 comprises 13 residues. Between the trimmed V and J ends, which lost 3 bases and 4 bases, there was a span of 10 bases. Germline CDR1 SGHTA, CDR2 FQGTGA. In DNA form, the CDR3 reads TGTGCCAGCAGCTTTAGTGGCGGGTACGAGCAGTACTTC. Translated, it gives CASSFSGGYEQYF. The complete variable domain, with remaining parts taken from reference TRBV7-3 and TRBJ2-7, reads GAGVSQTPSNKVTEKGKYVELRCDPISGHTALYWYRQSLGQGPEFLIYFQGTGAADDSGLPNDRFFAVRPEGSVSTLKIQRTERGDSAVYLCASSFSGGYEQYFGPGTRLTVT.

V usage is TRBV2 and J usage is TRBJ1-2; a possible D gene is TRBD1 (5 bases). Per germline, CDR1 SNHLY and CDR2 FYNNEI. V gave up 6 bases and J gave up 8 bases, with 19 bases separating them. The CDR3 has 14 amino acids. The CDR3 DNA reads TGTGCCAGCAGCGACCTTCCGGGGCTAGGGGGCTACACCTTC. Its translation is CASSDLPGLGGYTF.

V gene TRBV19 combines with J gene TRBJ2-5, with TRBD2 matching over 8 bases. The CDR3 sequence is 16 residues long. Germline CDR1 LNHDA, CDR2 SQIVND (reference sequence). V shed 4 bases, J shed 0 bases, and the junction held 7 bases outside the gene matches. CDR3 in amino acids: CASSNLKRGYQETQYF. The CDR3 nucleotides are TGTGCCAGTAGTAACCTCAAGCGGGGGTACCAAGAGACCCAGTACTTC.

The rearrangement joins TRBV27 to TRBJ2-2; tentative D call: TRBD1 (5 bases). Germline V gene sequence: CDR1 MNHEY, CDR2 SMNVEV (reference sequence). The CDR3 is 16 residues long. Between the trimmed V and J ends, which lost 9 bases and 4 bases, there was a span of 21 bases. The CDR3, as DNA: TGTGCCAGTAAACCTCAGGGTACAACCTCCACCGGGGAGCTGTTTTTT. This codes for CASKPQGTTSTGELFF.

In its sample, this clonotype was seen many times. V and J are TRBV6-5 and TRBJ2-2; D is unresolved. Trimming stripped 9 bases from V and 0 bases from J, with 14 bases between. This CDR3 region has 15 residues. The germline V gene has CDR1 MNHEY and CDR2 SVGAGI. DNA of the CDR3: TGTGCCAGGACAACGAGCCCTTCGAACACCGGGGAGCTGTTTTTT. This encodes CARTTSPSNTGELFF.

The rearrangement uses TRBV29-1 and TRBJ1-1, with a possible D match to TRBD1 (5 bases). The germline CDR1 and CDR2 sequences are SQVTM and ANQGSEA. Deletions cut 6 bases from V and 3 bases from J, with 14 bases between. The CDR3 extends over 13 amino acids. In DNA, the CDR3 is TGCAGCGTCCAGGGTCCACGGGACACTGAAGCTTTCTTT. This gives the protein CSVQGPRDTEAFF.

This clonotype was picked up many times. The J gene is TRBJ1-5, the V gene TRBV7-2, with a tentative D call TRBD1 (6 bases). The CDR3 runs 15 residues. The V end was cut by 0 bases, the J end by 7 bases, with 13 bases between. Germline-derived CDR1 and CDR2 are SGHTA and FQGNSA. The CDR3 sequence: CASSLASGGGQPQHF. DNA for the CDR3: TGTGCCAGCAGCTTAGCGTCGGGGGGCGGGCAGCCCCAGCATTTT.

This chain joins TRBV7-2 and TRBJ1-4; no firm D call. V was trimmed by 6 bases and J by 11 bases, leaving 22 bases between them. This CDR3 spans 15 amino acids. CDR1 and CDR2 (germline): SGHTA, FQGNSA. CDR3 nucleotides: TGTGCCAGCAGTACCCGGCGAGGAGGCGCGGTTAAACTGTTTTTT. This sequence encodes CASSTRRGGAVKLFF.

This clonotype was counted a few times. This could be a read error, since a much larger clone is one nucleotide away. The J gene is TRBJ1-1, the V gene TRBV5-5; D ambiguous. Deletions cut 2 bases from V and 9 bases from J, with 14 bases between. This CDR3 is 13 amino acids long. From germline, CDR1 is SGHKS and CDR2 YYEKEE (reference sequence). CDR3 loop: CASSLEAALKAFF. The CDR3 bases are TGTGCCAGCAGCTTAGAGGCAGCGCTAAAAGCTTTCTTT.

The sample holds one count of this clonotype. A much larger clonotype is one base distant, so this may be a read error. The rearrangement joins TRBV12-3 or TRBV12-4 to TRBJ1-1; D is unclear. The CDR3 has 14 amino acids. CDR3 sequence: CASVIGHPVTKAFF. The CDR3 DNA reads as TGTGCCAGTGTAATAGGGCACCCAGTCACTAAAGCTTTCTTT.

This clonotype appeared many times. The V call is TRBV9, the J call TRBJ1-6; a weak D match, TRBD1 (5 bases). V lost 4 bases and J lost 7, with 12 bases in between. CDR1 and CDR2 from the germline V gene are SGDLS and YYNGEE. The CDR3 has 14 amino acids. CDR3 region: CASSTGPRNSPLHF. The CDR3 DNA is TGTGCCAGCAGCACAGGTCCGAGGAATTCACCCCTCCACTTT.

This clonotype was seen at least ten times. The chain joins TRBV5-1 to TRBJ1-1; a possible D gene is TRBD1 (6 bases). Trimming shortened V by 1 base and J by 4 bases, and 11 bases separated the two germline ends. The CDR3 is made up of 14 amino acids. The germline V gene has CDR1 SGHRS and CDR2 YFSETQ. The DNA for the CDR3 is TGCGCCAGCAGCTTGAGATTAGGGGGCACTGAAGCTTTCTTT. It codes for CASSLRLGGTEAFF.

V usage is TRBV30 and J usage is TRBJ1-1; D is possibly TRBD1 (5 bases). With 0 bases removed from V and 5 bases from J, the gap between germline ends came to 10 bases. Per the germline V gene, CDR1 is GTSNPN and CDR2 is SVGIG (reference sequence). The CDR3 is 13 amino acids. For the CDR3, the DNA is TGTGCCTGGAGTGTACCCTGGGGGACTGAAGCTTTCTTT. It encodes CAWSVPWGTEAFF.

This rearrangement joins TRBV7-2 to TRBJ2-2; TRBD2 matches at 7 bases. Germline assignment: CDR1 SGHTA and CDR2 FQGNSA. Trimming removed 5 bases from V and 4 bases from J; junction bases left unmatched: 19. The CDR3 totals 19 residues. The CDR3 spells CASSPNLPISGQITGELFF. CDR3 nucleotide sequence: TGTGCCAGCAGCCCGAATCTACCCATTAGCGGGCAAATCACCGGGGAGCTGTTTTTT.

V gene TRBV2 combines with J gene TRBJ2-6; possibly TRBD1 for D (6 bases). Trimming pared 6 bases from V and 3 bases from J, leaving 15 bases between. Germline V gene sequence: CDR1 SNHLY, CDR2 FYNNEI. CDR3 size: 16 residues. The CDR3 bases are TGTGCCAGCAGCTCCCCCAGGGGAAATGGGGCCAACGTCCTGACTTTC. Amino acid sequence: CASSSPRGNGANVLTF.

In the case of this clonotype: Being one base from a much bigger clone, this may be a read error. The rearrangement links TRBV7-8 to TRBJ1-2; 7 bases line up with TRBD1. CDR1 is SGHVS, CDR2 FQNEAQ, per germline. The CDR3 is made up of 16 amino acids. Germline trimming cut 5 bases from V and 6 bases from J; bases unmatched to any gene: 15. The CDR3 reads CASSPGAGTEVHGYTF. The CDR3 nucleotides are TGTGCCAGCAGCCCAGGGGCCGGGACAGAGGTTCATGGCTACACCTTC.

In its sample, this clonotype was seen many times. The chain carries TRBV7-6 and TRBJ2-7, with 7 bases matching TRBD1. V dropped 1 base and J dropped 4; count of bases not matched to a gene: 7. The CDR3 is made up of 15 amino acids. Looked up from germline, CDR1 is SGHVS and CDR2 is FNYEAQ. The CDR3 DNA reads TGTGCCAGCAGCTTAGACTGGGGCAGGGGGTACGAGCAGTACTTC. Translation: CASSLDWGRGYEQYF.

This clonotype was counted between two and nine times. The chain couples TRBV19 to TRBJ2-7; maybe TRBD1 (6 bases). The J call may be faulty, since TRBJ2-1 better matches the DNA end. The germline gives CDR1 LNHDA, CDR2 SQIVND (reference sequence). This CDR3 contains 14 residues. CDR3 in amino acids: CASSRTRGSNEQFF. The CDR3 bases are TGTGCCAGTAGTAGGACCAGGGGCAGCAATGAGCAGTTCTTC.

In its sample, this clonotype was seen a few times. The V call is TRBV12-3 or TRBV12-4, the J call TRBJ1-4; D unclear. The CDR3 has 18 amino acids. V gave up 4 bases and J gave up 8 bases, with 26 bases separating them. The CDR3 DNA follows: TGTGCCAGCAGTTCCCCCCCGGTAGGAGTAGCCCGGTTCGAAAAACTGTTTTTT. This encodes CASSSPPVGVARFEKLFF.

The rearrangement uses TRBV9 and TRBJ2-2; tentative D call: TRBD2 (7 bases). This CDR3 spans 17 amino acids. Trimming left V 0 bases short and J 2 bases short, with 14 bases between. Germline V gene lookup returns CDR1 SGDLS and CDR2 YYNGEE. CDR3 region: CASSVGSGGLNTGELFF. CDR3 nucleotide sequence: TGTGCCAGCAGCGTAGGGTCGGGGGGCCTCAACACCGGGGAGCTGTTTTTT.

Many counts were recorded for this clonotype. The CDR3 sequence is CATSRGGEGGNQPQHF. The CDR3 nucleotides read TGTGCCACCAGCAGAGGAGGGGAGGGCGGCAATCAGCCCCAGCATTTT. The J gene is TRBJ1-5, the V gene TRBV15; a possible D gene is TRBD1 (5 bases). The CDR3 is made up of 16 amino acids. Per germline, CDR1 LNHNV and CDR2 YYDKDF (reference sequence). With 1 base removed from V and 2 bases from J, the gap between germline ends came to 12 bases.

This clonotype was picked up many times. The J gene is TRBJ2-7, the V gene TRBV7-2; D might be TRBD1 (6 bases). CDR3 size: 13 residues. Germline V gene sequence: CDR1 SGHTA, CDR2 FQGNSA. Trimming pared 5 bases from V and 3 bases from J, leaving 11 bases between. CDR3 protein: CASSPDRLYEQYF. CDR3 in DNA: TGTGCCAGCAGCCCGGACAGACTCTACGAGCAGTACTTC.

As concerns this clonotype: It may be a read error: a sequence one base away is much more abundant. CDR3 sequence: CASSVGEMNTETFF. In DNA form, the CDR3 reads TGTGCCAGCAGTGTAGGGGAAATGAACACTGAAACTTTCTTT. This chain joins TRBV2 and TRBJ1-1; tentatively, D is TRBD1 (5 bases). The CDR3 runs to 14 residues. Germline CDR1 reads SNHLY; CDR2 reads FYNNEI.

This clonotype was seen more than once but under ten times. The gene calls are TRBV28 and TRBJ1-5, with D perhaps matching TRBD1 (5 bases). Germline values: CDR1 MDHEN, CDR2 SYDVKM. This CDR3 is 13 amino acids long. V was cut by 8 bases and J by 7 bases, with 15 bases left in between. The CDR3 DNA reads TGTGCCAGCTGGGCGGGGGGTAAGCAGCCCCAGCATTTT. Its protein is CASWAGGKQPQHF.

The genes are TRBV18 and TRBJ2-7; the D call may be TRBD1 or TRBD2 (5 bases each). This CDR3 has 14 amino acids. V dropped 6 bases and J dropped 2 bases, with 14 bases sitting between them. In germline, CDR1 is KGHSH, CDR2 LQKENI. In DNA form, the CDR3 reads TGTGCCAGCTCGAATCCGGGACGGGCCTACGAGCAGTACTTC. Translating it yields CASSNPGRAYEQYF.

The chain joins TRBV20-1 to TRBJ2-1; 14 bases are a match to TRBD2. This CDR3 region has 16 residues. Germline assignment: CDR1 DFQATT and CDR2 SNEGSKA (reference sequence). J lost 5 bases, V lost 2 bases, and 5 bases had no gene match. This CDR3 is CSARTRLAGGNNEQFF. In DNA form, the CDR3 reads TGCAGTGCTAGAACCAGACTAGCGGGAGGGAACAATGAGCAGTTCTTC.

Turning to this clonotype: This may be a read error, as it is one base from a much larger clone. V and J are TRBV5-4 and TRBJ2-5, with D hard to call. CDR3 length: 14 residues. Germline V gives CDR1 SGHNT, CDR2 YYREEE (reference sequence). In DNA form, the CDR3 reads TGTGCCGGCAGCTTGGTGGGTGGGATCGAGACCCAGTACTTC. As protein: CAGSLVGGIETQYF.

The chain links TRBV7-9 to TRBJ2-7; 15 nucleotides agree with TRBD2. After removal of 5 bases from V and 7 bases from J, the junction contained 12 bases not matched to a gene. This CDR3 has 17 residues. Germline V gene lookup returns CDR1 SEHNR and CDR2 FQNEAQ (reference sequence). As DNA, the CDR3 is TGTGCCAGCAGCCGTAGCGAGGGACTAGCGGGGGGAGGTGAGCAGTACTTC. It translates to CASSRSEGLAGGGEQYF.